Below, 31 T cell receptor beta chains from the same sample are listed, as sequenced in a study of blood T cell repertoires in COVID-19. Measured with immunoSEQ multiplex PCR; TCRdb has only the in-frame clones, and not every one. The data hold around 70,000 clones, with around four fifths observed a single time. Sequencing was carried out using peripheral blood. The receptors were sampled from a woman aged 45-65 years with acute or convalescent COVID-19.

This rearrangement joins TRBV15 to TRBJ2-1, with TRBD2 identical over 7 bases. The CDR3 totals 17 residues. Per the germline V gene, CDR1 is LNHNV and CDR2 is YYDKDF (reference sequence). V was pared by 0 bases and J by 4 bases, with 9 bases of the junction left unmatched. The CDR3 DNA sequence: TGTGCCACCAGCAGAGATCGAATTAGCGGGTTATACAATGAGCAGTTCTTC. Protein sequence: CATSRDRISGLYNEQFF.

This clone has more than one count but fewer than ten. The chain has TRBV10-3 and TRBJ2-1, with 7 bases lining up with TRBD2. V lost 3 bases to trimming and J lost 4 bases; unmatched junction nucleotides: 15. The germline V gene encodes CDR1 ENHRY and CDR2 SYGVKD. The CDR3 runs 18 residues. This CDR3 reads CAISELGRANTGYNEQFF. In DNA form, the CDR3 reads TGTGCCATCAGTGAATTAGGGAGGGCCAATACGGGGTACAATGAGCAGTTCTTC.

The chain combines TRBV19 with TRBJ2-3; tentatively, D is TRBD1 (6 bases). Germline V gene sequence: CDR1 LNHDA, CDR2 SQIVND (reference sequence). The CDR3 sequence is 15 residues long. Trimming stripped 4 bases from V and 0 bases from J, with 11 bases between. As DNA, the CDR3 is TGTGCCAGTAGTAAGGGACAACCCAGCACAGATACGCAGTATTTT. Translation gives CASSKGQPSTDTQYF. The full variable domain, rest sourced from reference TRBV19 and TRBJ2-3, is DGGITQSPKYLFRKEGQNVTLSCEQNLNHDAMYWYRQDPGQGLRLIYYSQIVNDFQKGDIAEGYSVSREKKESFPLTVTSAQKNPTAFYLCASSKGQPSTDTQYFGPGTRLTVL.

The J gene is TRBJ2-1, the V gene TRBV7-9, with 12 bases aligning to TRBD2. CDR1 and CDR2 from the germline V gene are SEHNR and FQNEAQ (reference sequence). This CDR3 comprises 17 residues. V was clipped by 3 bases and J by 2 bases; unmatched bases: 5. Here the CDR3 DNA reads TGTGCCAGCAGCTTTATAGGACTAGCGGGGACCTACAATGAGCAGTTCTTC. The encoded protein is CASSFIGLAGTYNEQFF.

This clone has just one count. CDR3 bases: TGTGCCAGTAGTATGGGGGCGCCTAATGAGCAGTTCTTC. This sequence encodes CASSMGAPNEQFF. The chain carries TRBV19 and TRBJ2-1, with D perhaps TRBD1 (6 bases). This CDR3 contains 13 residues. Germline V gene lookup returns CDR1 LNHDA and CDR2 SQIVND (reference sequence). The ends were cut back, 3 bases at V and 7 bases at J, with 10 bases in the middle.

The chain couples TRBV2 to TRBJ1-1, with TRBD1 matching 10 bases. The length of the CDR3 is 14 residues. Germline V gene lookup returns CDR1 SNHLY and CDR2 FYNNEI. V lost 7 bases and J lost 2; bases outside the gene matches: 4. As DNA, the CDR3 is TGTGCCAGCAATTGGGACAGGGGAAACACTGAAGCTTTCTTT. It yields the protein CASNWDRGNTEAFF.

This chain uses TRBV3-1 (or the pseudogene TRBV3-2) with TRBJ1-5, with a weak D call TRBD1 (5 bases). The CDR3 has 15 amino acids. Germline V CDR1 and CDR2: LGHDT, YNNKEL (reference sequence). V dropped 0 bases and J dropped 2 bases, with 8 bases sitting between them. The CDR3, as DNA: TGTGCCAGCAGCCAAGATTTGACAGGCAATCAGCCCCAGCATTTT. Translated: CASSQDLTGNQPQHF.

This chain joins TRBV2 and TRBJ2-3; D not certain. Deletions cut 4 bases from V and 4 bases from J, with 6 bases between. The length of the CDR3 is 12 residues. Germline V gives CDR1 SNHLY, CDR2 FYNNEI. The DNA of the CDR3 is TGTGCCAGCAGTGCCGTCGCAGATACGCAGTATTTT. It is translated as CASSAVADTQYF.

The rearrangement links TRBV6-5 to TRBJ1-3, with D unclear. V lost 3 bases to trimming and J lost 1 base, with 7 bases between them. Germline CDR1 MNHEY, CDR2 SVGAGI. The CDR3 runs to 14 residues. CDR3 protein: CASSYSDSGNTIYF. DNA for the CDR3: TGTGCCAGCAGTTATTCAGATTCTGGAAACACCATATATTTT.

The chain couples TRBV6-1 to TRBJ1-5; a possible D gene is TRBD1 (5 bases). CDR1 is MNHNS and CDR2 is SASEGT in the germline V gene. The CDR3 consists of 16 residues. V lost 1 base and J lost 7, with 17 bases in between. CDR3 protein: CASSEGGWGGIQPQHF. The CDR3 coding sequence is TGTGCCAGCAGTGAAGGGGGATGGGGGGGGATCCAGCCCCAGCATTTT.

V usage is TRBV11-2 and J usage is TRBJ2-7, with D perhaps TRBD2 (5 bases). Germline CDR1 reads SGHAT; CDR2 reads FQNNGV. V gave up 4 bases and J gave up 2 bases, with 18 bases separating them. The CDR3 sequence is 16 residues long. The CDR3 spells CASSSLSPSFPYEQYF. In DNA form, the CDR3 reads TGTGCCAGCAGCTCATTAAGCCCTAGCTTCCCCTACGAGCAGTACTTC.

CDR3 region: CASSQDRMETVAGSLHF. DNA of the CDR3: TGTGCCAGCAGCCAAGATAGGATGGAGACAGTCGCCGGGTCCCTCCACTTT. The chain joins TRBV4-2 to TRBJ1-6; maybe TRBD1 (5 bases). The germline V gene has CDR1 LGHNA and CDR2 YNFKEQ. Trimming removed 0 bases at V and 14 bases at J, with 23 bases between. The CDR3 covers 17 residues.

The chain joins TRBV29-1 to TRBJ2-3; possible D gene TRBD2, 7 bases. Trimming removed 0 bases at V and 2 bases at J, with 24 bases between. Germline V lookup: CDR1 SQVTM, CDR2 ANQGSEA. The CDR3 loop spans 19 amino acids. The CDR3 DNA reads TGCAGCGTTGAAGAACGGGGGGCCTCCACTTCTTTAAACACAGATACGCAGTATTTT. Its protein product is CSVEERGASTSLNTDTQYF.

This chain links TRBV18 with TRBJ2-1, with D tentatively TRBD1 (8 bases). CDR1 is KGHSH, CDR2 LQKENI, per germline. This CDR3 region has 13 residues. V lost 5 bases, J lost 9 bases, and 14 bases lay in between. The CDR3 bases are TGTGCCAGCTCAATGACAGGGGAGGGTGAGCAGTTCTTC. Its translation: CASSMTGEGEQFF. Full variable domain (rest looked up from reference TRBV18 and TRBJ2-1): NAGVMQNPRHLVRRRGQEARLRCSPMKGHSHVYWYRQLPEEGLKFMVYLQKENIIDESGMPKERFSAEFPKEGPSILRIQQVVRGDSAAYFCASSMTGEGEQFFGPGTRLTVL.

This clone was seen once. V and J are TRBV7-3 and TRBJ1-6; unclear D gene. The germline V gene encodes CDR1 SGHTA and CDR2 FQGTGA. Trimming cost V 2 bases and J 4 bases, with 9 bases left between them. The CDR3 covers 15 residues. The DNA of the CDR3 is TGTGCCAGCAGCTTATACAGTCGATATAATTCACCCCTCCACTTT. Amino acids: CASSLYSRYNSPLHF.

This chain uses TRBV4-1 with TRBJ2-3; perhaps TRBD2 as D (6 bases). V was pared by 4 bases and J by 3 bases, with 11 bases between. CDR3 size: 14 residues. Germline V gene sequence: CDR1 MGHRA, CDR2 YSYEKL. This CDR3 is CASSRQGGTDTQYF. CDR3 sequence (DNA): TGCGCCAGCAGCCGGCAGGGAGGAACAGATACGCAGTATTTT.

In DNA form, the CDR3 reads TGTGCCAGCAGCCCGACAGGGGGGAACCGTGGCTACACCTTC. Protein: CASSPTGGNRGYTF. This chain joins TRBV7-6 and TRBJ1-2; 9 bases match TRBD1. The CDR3 spans 14 residues. In germline, CDR1 is SGHVS, CDR2 FNYEAQ. Unmatched junction bases numbered 8, after V lost 5 bases and J lost 7 bases.

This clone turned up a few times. The chain's CDR3 is CASGLVLGRGTNEKLFF. The CDR3 DNA follows: TGTGCTAGTGGTTTGGTACTGGGGAGAGGGACTAATGAAAAACTGTTTTTT. The chain has TRBV12-5 and TRBJ1-4, with no clear D. Trimming removed 0 bases from V and 2 bases from J, with 13 bases in between. The CDR3 totals 17 residues. Per germline, CDR1 LGHNT and CDR2 FRNRAP.

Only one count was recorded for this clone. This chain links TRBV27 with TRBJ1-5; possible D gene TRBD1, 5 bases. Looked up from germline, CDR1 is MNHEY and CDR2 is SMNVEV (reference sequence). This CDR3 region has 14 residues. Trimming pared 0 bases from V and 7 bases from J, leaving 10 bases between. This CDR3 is CASSLSQGFQPQHF. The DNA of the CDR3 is TGTGCCAGCAGTTTATCGCAGGGTTTCCAGCCCCAGCATTTT.

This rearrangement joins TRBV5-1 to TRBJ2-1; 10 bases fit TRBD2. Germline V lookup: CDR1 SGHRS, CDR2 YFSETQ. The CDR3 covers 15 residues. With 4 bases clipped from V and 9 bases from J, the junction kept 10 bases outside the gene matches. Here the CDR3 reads CASSLLAGANGEQFF. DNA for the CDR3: TGCGCCAGCAGCCTTCTAGCGGGAGCGAACGGTGAGCAGTTCTTC.

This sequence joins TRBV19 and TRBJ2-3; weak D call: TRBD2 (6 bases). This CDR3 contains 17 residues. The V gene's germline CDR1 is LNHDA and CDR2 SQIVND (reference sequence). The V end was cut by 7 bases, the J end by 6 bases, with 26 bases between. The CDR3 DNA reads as TGTGCCAGTAAATTTTCGGACTACTCTCGGGGACCTGATACGCAGTATTTT. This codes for CASKFSDYSRGPDTQYF.

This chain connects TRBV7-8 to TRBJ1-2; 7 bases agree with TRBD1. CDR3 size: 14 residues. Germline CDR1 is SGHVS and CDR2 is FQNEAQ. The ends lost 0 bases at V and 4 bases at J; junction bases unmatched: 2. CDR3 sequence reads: CASSLAGQAYGYTF. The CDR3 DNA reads TGTGCCAGCAGCTTAGCAGGACAGGCCTATGGCTACACCTTC.

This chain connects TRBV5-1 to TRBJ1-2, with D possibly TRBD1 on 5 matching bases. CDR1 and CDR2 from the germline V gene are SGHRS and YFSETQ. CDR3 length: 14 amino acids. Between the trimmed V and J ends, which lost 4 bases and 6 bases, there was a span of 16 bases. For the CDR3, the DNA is TGCGCCAGCAGCCAGGGAAGAGTAGGGGATGGCTACACCTTC. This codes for CASSQGRVGDGYTF.

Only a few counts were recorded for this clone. CDR3 residues: CASSPWTSTDTQYF. The CDR3 nucleotides read TGTGCCAGCAGTCCCTGGACTAGCACAGATACGCAGTATTTT. The rearrangement uses TRBV28 and TRBJ2-3, with D maybe TRBD2 (5 bases). Trimming took off 5 bases at V and 0 bases at J, with 9 bases between the two ends. The CDR3 is made up of 14 amino acids. The germline V gene encodes CDR1 MDHEN and CDR2 SYDVKM.

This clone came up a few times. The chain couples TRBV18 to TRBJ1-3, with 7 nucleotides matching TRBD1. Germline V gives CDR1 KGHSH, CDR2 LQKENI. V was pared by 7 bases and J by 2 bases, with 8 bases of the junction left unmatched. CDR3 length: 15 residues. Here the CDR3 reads CASFPAQGTGNTIYF. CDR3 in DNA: TGTGCCAGCTTTCCCGCACAGGGGACTGGAAACACCATATATTTT.

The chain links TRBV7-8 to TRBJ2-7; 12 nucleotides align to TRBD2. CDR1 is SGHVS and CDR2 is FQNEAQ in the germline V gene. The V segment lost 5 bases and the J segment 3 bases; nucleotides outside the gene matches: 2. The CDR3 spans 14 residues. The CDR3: CASSILAGGYEQYF. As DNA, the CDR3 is TGTGCCAGCAGCATACTAGCGGGGGGCTACGAGCAGTACTTC.

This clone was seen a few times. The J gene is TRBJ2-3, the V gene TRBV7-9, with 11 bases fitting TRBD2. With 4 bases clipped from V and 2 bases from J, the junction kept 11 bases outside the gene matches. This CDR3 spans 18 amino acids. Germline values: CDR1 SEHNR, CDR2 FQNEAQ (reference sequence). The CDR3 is CASSSALGSGGDTDTQYF. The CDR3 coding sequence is TGTGCCAGCAGCTCAGCGCTGGGTAGCGGGGGGGACACAGATACGCAGTATTTT. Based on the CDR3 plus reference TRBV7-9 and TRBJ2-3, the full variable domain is DTGVSQNPRHKITKRGQNVTFRCDPISEHNRLYWYRQTLGQGPEFLTYFQNEAQLEKSRLLSDRFSAERPKGSFSTLEIQRTEQGDSAMYLCASSSALGSGGDTDTQYFGPGTRLTVL.

This CDR3 is CASSWATEAFF. CDR3 bases: TGTGCCAGCAGTTGGGCTACTGAAGCTTTCTTT. The chain couples TRBV12-3 or TRBV12-4 to TRBJ1-1; D gene unclear. The CDR3 consists of 11 residues. V was clipped by 4 bases and J by 5 bases, with 5 bases between them.

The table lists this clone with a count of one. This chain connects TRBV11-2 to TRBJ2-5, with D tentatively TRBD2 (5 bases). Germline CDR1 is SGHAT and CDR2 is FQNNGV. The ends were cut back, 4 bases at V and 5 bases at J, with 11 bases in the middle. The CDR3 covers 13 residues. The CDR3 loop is CASSSPGGETQYF. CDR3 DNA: TGTGCCAGCAGCTCACCCGGCGGGGAGACCCAGTACTTC.

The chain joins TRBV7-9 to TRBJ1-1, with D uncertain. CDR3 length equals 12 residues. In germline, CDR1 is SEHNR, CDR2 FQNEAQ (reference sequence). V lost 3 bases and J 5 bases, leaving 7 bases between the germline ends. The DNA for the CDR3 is TGTGCCAGCAGCTTCGATCGGACTGAAGCTTTCTTT. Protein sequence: CASSFDRTEAFF. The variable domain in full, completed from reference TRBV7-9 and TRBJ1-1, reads DTGVSQNPRHKITKRGQNVTFRCDPISEHNRLYWYRQTLGQGPEFLTYFQNEAQLEKSRLLSDRFSAERPKGSFSTLEIQRTEQGDSAMYLCASSFDRTEAFFGQGTRLTVV.

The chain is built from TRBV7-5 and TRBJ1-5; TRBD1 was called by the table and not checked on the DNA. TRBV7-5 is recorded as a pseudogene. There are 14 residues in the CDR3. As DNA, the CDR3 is TGTGCCAGAAGCTTAGACAGCTTAAATCAGCCCCAGCATTTT. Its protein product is CARSLDSLNQPQHF.